This T cell receptor (beta chain) was identified during a study of shared clonotypes between healthy human individuals. General study points: A generally larger estimated richness was seen in naive subsets than in memory subsets.

As to this clone: Its antigen is currently unknown.

Profiled with immunoSEQ multiplex PCR; TCRdb holds only in-frame clones, not every one. The sample contains 1.6 million or so clones, approximately 96% of which appear only once. The J segment lost 7 bases and the V segment lost 3 bases, leaving 6 bases of the junction unmatched. Germline assignment: CDR1 MNHEY and CDR2 SMNVEV (reference sequence). CDR3 size: 14 residues. Donors, healthy HIV-negative adults, lacked recent acute infections or vaccinations. The donor cohort consisted entirely of Caucasian adults residing in Nashville, Tennessee. The study separated CD4+ cells into CD45RA+ naive and CD45RA-negative memory subsets.

Sequenced sample: naive CD4+ T cells sorted from blood. Subset given: CD45RA+ positively selected. This TCR derives from a man in his thirties or forties in good health. The rearrangement uses TRBV27 and TRBJ1-2; TRBD1 matches at 9 bases. CDR3 residues: CASSFLGTGTGYTF. The CDR3 bases are TGTGCCAGCAGTTTCCTCGGGACAGGGACTGGCTACACCTTC.